These T cell receptor beta chains were read from a single sample in a study of CD8+CD57+ T cells in acquired aplastic anemia. A single record per CDR3 protein comes from TCRdb applying MiXCR to the reads. The sample gives about 220,000 distinct CDR3 sequences, approximately 45% of which show up once; 7% to 9.5% is in the top ten. The source material was sorted CD4+, CD8+, or CD8+CD57+ T cells (not recorded which) from PBMCs. These receptors were collected from a human donor with aplastic anemia. The CDR3 runs from the conserved cysteine through the conserved F or W. D genes are given only for firm matches. Clone size is stated in some rows and not others, as once, few, many or a class when expanded.

J: TRBJ1-1
D: TRBD1
size: once
V: TRBV15
CDR3: CATSRDLGTGWSEAFF
DNA: TGTGCCACCAGCAGAGATCTGGGGACAGGGTGGTCTGAAGCTTTCTTT

J: TRBJ2-6
D: TRBD1
size: few
V: TRBV4-2
CDR3: CASSYRTGGYSGANVLTF
DNA: TGTGCCAGCAGCTACCGGACAGGGGGCTACTCTGGGGCCAACGTCCTGACTTTC

J: TRBJ1-2
D: -
size: -
V: TRBV27
CDR3: CASRVGEYGYTF
DNA: TGTGCCAGCAGGGTGGGTGAATATGGCTACACCTTC

J: TRBJ1-1
D: -
size: few
V: TRBV19
CDR3: CASSIGVGAEAFF
DNA: TGTGCCAGTAGTATAGGAGTAGGGGCCGAAGCTTTCTTT

J: TRBJ2-3
D: TRBD2
size: -
V: TRBV9
CDR3: CASSDSGGETDTQYF
DNA: TGTGCCAGCAGCGATAGCGGGGGGGAGACAGATACGCAGTATTTT

J: TRBJ2-7
D: -
size: many
V: TRBV5-1
CDR3: CASSLEGVDEQYF
DNA: TGCGCCAGCAGCTTAGAGGGGGTCGACGAGCAGTACTTC

J: TRBJ1-6
D: TRBD1
size: -
V: TRBV7-2
CDR3: CASSFAQGVYSPLHF
DNA: TGTGCCAGCAGTTTCGCGCAGGGGGTCTATTCACCCCTCCACTTT

J: TRBJ1-2
D: TRBD1
size: -
V: TRBV12-3/TRBV12-4
CDR3: CASSLRGQVDLYGYTF
DNA: TGTGCCAGCAGTTTAAGGGGACAGGTAGACCTCTATGGCTACACCTTC

J: TRBJ1-1
D: -
size: many
V: TRBV10-3
CDR3: CAISEKTMNTEAFF
DNA: TGTGCCATCAGTGAGAAAACGATGAACACTGAAGCTTTCTTT

J: TRBJ2-1
D: TRBD2
size: -
V: TRBV20-1
CDR3: CSASSGLAGGYEQFF
DNA: TGCAGTGCTAGCTCCGGACTAGCGGGGGGATATGAGCAGTTCTTC

J: TRBJ2-1
D: TRBD2
size: few
V: TRBV6-5
CDR3: CASSRGTSGDNEQFF
DNA: TGTGCCAGCAGCCGAGGGACTAGCGGAGACAATGAGCAGTTCTTC

J: TRBJ2-7
D: -
size: -
V: TRBV20-1
CDR3: CSASLSAHSYEQYF
DNA: TGCAGTGCTAGTCTCTCGGCACACTCCTACGAGCAGTACTTC

J: TRBJ1-6
D: -
size: many
V: TRBV4-2
CDR3: CASSEDPDEYNSPLHF
DNA: TGTGCCAGCAGCGAGGACCCCGACGAGTATAATTCACCCCTCCACTTT

J: TRBJ1-4
D: -
size: many
V: TRBV4-1
CDR3: CASGNPTTNEKLFF
DNA: TGCGCCAGCGGAAATCCGACAACTAATGAAAAACTGTTTTTT

J: TRBJ1-5
D: -
size: -
V: TRBV4-3
CDR3: CASSQEYRHSLRVMPQHF
DNA: TGCGCCAGCAGCCAAGAGTACAGACACTCCCTGAGGGTTATGCCCCAGCATTTT

J: TRBJ1-5
D: -
size: -
V: TRBV7-9
CDR3: CASSDKAGAGNQPQHF
DNA: TGTGCCAGCAGTGATAAAGCGGGAGCCGGCAATCAGCCCCAGCATTTT

J: TRBJ1-1
D: TRBD1
size: few
V: TRBV4-1
CDR3: CASSYRQGLNEAFF
DNA: TGCGCCAGCAGCTACCGACAGGGGCTTAATGAAGCTTTCTTT

J: TRBJ2-7
D: -
size: -
V: TRBV5-1
CDR3: CASSLSGERASEQYF
DNA: TGCGCCAGCAGCTTGTCTGGGGAGCGGGCGAGTGAGCAGTACTTC

J: TRBJ1-2
D: TRBD1
size: -
V: TRBV10-3
CDR3: CAISESKRQGPNYGYTF
DNA: TGTGCCATCAGTGAGTCAAAGAGACAGGGACCTAACTATGGCTACACCTTC

J: TRBJ2-1
D: TRBD1
size: -
V: TRBV7-9
CDR3: CASNLRRDRSDNEQFF
DNA: TGTGCCAGCAACCTTCGCCGGGACAGGTCGGACAATGAGCAGTTCTTC

J: TRBJ2-5
D: -
size: -
V: TRBV20-1
CDR3: CSARGRAGRQETQYF
DNA: TGCAGTGCTAGAGGTCGGGCCGGCCGCCAAGAGACCCAGTACTTC

J: TRBJ1-1
D: -
size: -
V: TRBV13
CDR3: CAGVKIGLLPEAFF
DNA: TGTGCCGGGGTGAAAATCGGACTCCTCCCTGAAGCTTTCTTT

J: TRBJ1-4
D: TRBD1
size: -
V: TRBV19
CDR3: CASRQGARKLFF
DNA: TGTGCCAGTAGACAGGGGGCGCGAAAACTGTTTTTT

J: TRBJ2-1
D: -
size: -
V: TRBV7-8
CDR3: CASTPGTAISEQFF
DNA: TGTGCCAGCACCCCCGGGACTGCTATTAGTGAGCAGTTCTTC

J: TRBJ1-2
D: -
size: many
V: TRBV10-3
CDR3: CAISDRTENYGYTF
DNA: TGTGCCATCAGTGACCGTACAGAGAACTATGGCTACACCTTC

J: TRBJ2-7
D: -
size: -
V: TRBV10-3
CDR3: CAISPRGGSGYEQYF
DNA: TGTGCCATCAGCCCGAGGGGGGGGTCCGGCTACGAGCAGTACTTC

J: TRBJ2-6
D: -
size: many
V: TRBV5-5
CDR3: CASSLDSLGANVLTF
DNA: TGTGCCAGCAGCTTGGACAGCCTTGGGGCCAACGTCCTGACTTTC

J: TRBJ1-1
D: -
size: many
V: TRBV28
CDR3: CATYSRENTEAFF
DNA: TGTGCCACCTATTCGAGGGAGAACACTGAAGCTTTCTTT

J: TRBJ1-2
D: TRBD1
size: once
V: TRBV7-3
CDR3: CASSLDWTGVGYTF
DNA: TGTGCCAGCAGCTTAGACTGGACAGGGGTTGGCTACACCTTC

J: TRBJ1-2
D: -
size: -
V: TRBV30
CDR3: CAWRDNYGYTF
DNA: TGTGCCTGGAGGGATAACTATGGCTACACCTTC

J: TRBJ2-7
D: -
size: -
V: TRBV10-2
CDR3: CASSESGNAGYEQYF
DNA: TGCGCCAGCAGTGAGTCGGGCAATGCAGGCTACGAGCAGTACTTC

J: TRBJ1-4
D: -
size: -
V: TRBV7-3
CDR3: CASSFGGKLFF
DNA: TGTGCCAGCAGCTTCGGGGGAAAACTGTTTTTT

J: TRBJ2-2
D: TRBD1
size: -
V: TRBV20-1
CDR3: CSARVAGTGNTGELFF
DNA: TGCAGTGCTAGAGTGGCGGGGACAGGGAACACCGGGGAGCTGTTTTTT

J: TRBJ2-3
D: TRBD2
size: many
V: TRBV9
CDR3: CASSDGTSGLTDTQYF
DNA: TGTGCCAGCAGCGACGGGACTAGCGGGCTCACAGATACGCAGTATTTT

J: TRBJ1-6
D: TRBD1
size: -
V: TRBV10-2
CDR3: CASNSPGQYNSPLHF
DNA: TGCGCCAGCAACTCGCCGGGACAGTATAATTCACCCCTCCACTTT

J: TRBJ2-7
D: -
size: many
V: TRBV7-9
CDR3: CASSLEGGGYEQYF
DNA: TGTGCCAGCAGCTTAGAAGGTGGGGGCTACGAGCAGTACTTC

J: TRBJ2-7
D: -
size: -
V: TRBV12-3/TRBV12-4
CDR3: CASSRSVDGYYEQYF
DNA: TGTGCCAGCAGCCGAAGTGTCGACGGATACTACGAGCAGTACTTC

J: TRBJ1-1
D: -
size: -
V: TRBV20-1
CDR3: CSADLNTEAFF
DNA: TGCAGTGCGGACCTGAACACTGAAGCTTTCTTT

J: TRBJ2-2
D: TRBD2
size: many
V: TRBV20-1
CDR3: CSARVFAGGPGELFF
DNA: TGCAGTGCTAGAGTATTCGCGGGGGGGCCCGGGGAGCTGTTTTTT

J: TRBJ1-2
D: -
size: -
V: TRBV7-9
CDR3: CASSSAGMGYTF
DNA: TGTGCCAGCAGCTCGGCGGGTATGGGCTACACCTTC

J: TRBJ2-7
D: -
size: -
V: TRBV12-3/TRBV12-4
CDR3: CASSFDSEYEQYF
DNA: TGTGCCAGCAGTTTTGACAGCGAGTACGAGCAGTACTTC

J: TRBJ1-1
D: -
size: many
V: TRBV6-5
CDR3: CASSYGGTEAFF
DNA: TGTGCCAGCAGTTACGGGGGGACTGAAGCTTTCTTT

J: TRBJ1-2
D: -
size: -
V: TRBV20-1
CDR3: CSARVPNNVGSGYTF
DNA: TGCAGTGCTAGAGTGCCCAATAACGTGGGTAGCGGCTACACCTTC

J: TRBJ1-4
D: -
size: many
V: TRBV4-2
CDR3: CASSPDSPNDEKLFF
DNA: TGTGCCAGCAGCCCGGACAGCCCTAATGATGAAAAACTGTTTTTT

J: TRBJ1-2
D: -
size: once
V: TRBV11-2
CDR3: CASSNINYGYTF
DNA: TGTGCCAGCAGCAATATTAACTATGGCTACACCTTC